The 13 T cell receptor beta chains below come from one sample, sequenced in a study of cytomegalovirus exposure and HLA in healthy donors. With 60 Vbeta and 13 Jbeta primers, the PCR was carried out. TCRdb's table, derived via immunoSEQ multiplex PCR, lists solely in-frame clones and lacks some. The sample has 90,000 to 120,000 clones, around three quarters seen once. Specimen: PBMCs. The receptors shown here come from a woman in her thirties or forties in good health and CMV-seronegative.

The V gene is TRBV19, the J gene TRBJ1-6, with TRBD1 identical over 7 bases. From germline, CDR1 is LNHDA and CDR2 SQIVND (reference sequence). V was clipped by 5 bases and J by 6 bases; unmatched bases: 10. The CDR3 extends over 16 amino acids. The CDR3, as DNA: TGTGCCAGTAGTGGGGACAGACCTGGCTTTAATTCACCCCTCCACTTT. It codes for CASSGDRPGFNSPLHF.

This chain links TRBV28 with TRBJ2-1, with D hard to call. V gave up 5 bases and J gave up 0 bases, with 8 bases separating them. The CDR3 has 14 amino acids. From germline, CDR1 is MDHEN and CDR2 SYDVKM. CDR3 nucleotides: TGTGCCAGCAGTCTACAGATCTCCTACAATGAGCAGTTCTTC. As protein: CASSLQISYNEQFF.

V is TRBV5-6 and J is TRBJ2-7; a weak D match, TRBD2 (7 bases). CDR1 and CDR2 from the germline V gene are SGHDT and YYEEEE. V was shortened by 1 base and J by 3 bases, with 14 bases between the two germline ends. The CDR3 contains 15 residues. The CDR3 region is CASSLLGGAVYEQYF. The DNA for the CDR3 is TGTGCCAGCAGCTTGCTGGGGGGGGCTGTCTACGAGCAGTACTTC.

The chain carries TRBV7-9 and TRBJ2-3; TRBD2 matches 9 bases. CDR1 is SEHNR, CDR2 FQNEAQ, per germline (reference sequence). CDR3 length equals 16 residues. V lost 6 bases, J lost 2 bases, and 9 bases stayed unmatched. The CDR3 DNA reads as TGTGCCAGCAGTCAATCCAGCGGGGGGAACACAGATACGCAGTATTTT. Its translation is CASSQSSGGNTDTQYF.

The sample holds one count of this clone. The rearrangement links TRBV30 to TRBJ2-2, with 11 positions matching TRBD2. Germline V CDR1 and CDR2: GTSNPN, SVGIG (reference sequence). The V gene end was trimmed by 6 bases and the J gene end by 5 bases; junction bases not matched to a gene: 11. This CDR3 contains 16 residues. The CDR3 DNA reads as TGTGCCTGCTATGTAGCGGGAGGGCCTGGGACCGGGGAGCTGTTTTTT. Translating it yields CACYVAGGPGTGELFF.

This clone was detected a few times. The chain employs TRBV2 and TRBJ2-7; weak D call: TRBD1 (5 bases). V lost 7 bases, J lost 0 bases, and 10 bases lay in between. Germline assignment: CDR1 SNHLY and CDR2 FYNNEI. The CDR3 runs 13 residues. In DNA, the CDR3 is TGTGCCAGCACTGACGACAGCTCCTACGAGCAGTACTTC. It codes for CASTDDSSYEQYF.

The rearrangement joins TRBV7-2 to TRBJ2-1, with a possible D match to TRBD2 (6 bases). Germline loops: CDR1 SGHTA, CDR2 FQGNSA. The V end lost 4 bases, the J end lost 5 bases, and 18 bases lay between the germline ends. The CDR3 is 16 amino acids. The CDR3 protein is CASSSPGRGKNNEQFF. The DNA for the CDR3 is TGTGCCAGCAGCTCTCCCGGGCGCGGGAAAAACAATGAGCAGTTCTTC.

The chain couples TRBV5-6 to TRBJ1-2; 8 bases agree with TRBD1. J lost 7 bases, V lost 4 bases, and 9 bases had no gene match. This CDR3 is 14 amino acids long. Germline V gene sequence: CDR1 SGHDT, CDR2 YYEEEE. CDR3 sequence (DNA): TGTGCCAGCAGCGGGCGCGACAGGGGAGGTGGCTACACCTTC. It encodes CASSGRDRGGGYTF.

The chain carries TRBV4-3 and TRBJ2-5; 7 nucleotides align to TRBD2. The ends lost 0 bases at V and 5 bases at J; junction bases unmatched: 9. The CDR3 is 16 residues long. Looked up from germline, CDR1 is LGHNA and CDR2 is YSLEER. The CDR3 coding sequence is TGCGCCAGCAGCCAAGAACCTCTAGCGGCGGGGGAGACCCAGTACTTC. Protein: CASSQEPLAAGETQYF.

V is TRBV2 and J is TRBJ2-2; D remains ambiguous. This CDR3 has 14 residues. Germline CDR1 is SNHLY and CDR2 is FYNNEI. Trimming took 1 base from V and 1 from J, leaving 4 bases between them. CDR3 sequence (DNA): TGTGCCAGCAGTGAAGTCGGGAACACCGGGGAGCTGTTTTTT. Translation: CASSEVGNTGELFF.

The V and J genes are TRBV5-1 and TRBJ2-3; 8 bases match TRBD2. This CDR3 is built from 15 residues. V shed 0 bases, J shed 5 bases, and the junction held 5 bases outside the gene matches. The germline gives CDR1 SGHRS, CDR2 YFSETQ. The CDR3 reads CASSLVSGEIDTQYF. CDR3 bases: TGCGCCAGCAGCTTGGTTAGCGGGGAGATAGATACGCAGTATTTT.

The table lists this clone with a few counts. The chain recombines TRBV6-5 with TRBJ1-1, with D perhaps matching TRBD1 (5 bases). There are 14 residues in the CDR3. The V gene lost 5 bases and the J gene lost 4 bases, with 14 bases spanning the gap. CDR1 is MNHEY and CDR2 is SVGAGI in the germline V gene. In nucleotides, the CDR3 is TGTGCCAGCAGTATCCGGGCGGGGGGCACTGAAGCTTTCTTT. Its protein product is CASSIRAGGTEAFF.

This chain links TRBV5-1 with TRBJ2-7; maybe TRBD2 (6 bases). The CDR3 runs to 14 residues. Between the trimmed V and J ends, which lost 1 base and 2 bases, there was a span of 10 bases. Germline V lookup: CDR1 SGHRS, CDR2 YFSETQ. Written as DNA, the CDR3 is TGCGCCAGCAGCTTGTCAGGGAGGACCTACGAGCAGTACTTC. This codes for CASSLSGRTYEQYF.